The present T cell receptor beta chain was sequenced within a study of blood T cell repertoires in COVID-19. Germline V gives CDR1 MNHEY, CDR2 SMNVEV (reference sequence). Trimming took 2 bases from V and 10 from J, leaving 14 bases between them. The CDR3 consists of 14 residues. Only in-frame clones appear in the TCRdb table, and some are missing; sequencing was by immunoSEQ multiplex PCR. The table lists 250,000 to 350,000 clones, 75% to 95% of them singletons. Specimen: PBMCs or T cells enriched from blood (not recorded which). The chain recombines TRBV27 with TRBJ1-4; TRBD1 is a possible D gene (5 bases). This TCR was sampled from a woman in her 30s who had recovered from COVID-19. In DNA form, the CDR3 reads TGTGCCAGCAGTTTACAGGCGGGGCTCGGAAAACTGTTTTTT. Amino acid sequence: CASSLQAGLGKLFF.